The 22 T cell receptor beta chains given below trace back to one sample, sequenced in a study of vaccination effects on CD4 cells after COVID-19. The culture ran for approximately 10 days, and then CD4+ T cells were isolated. Participants received two doses of either the BNT162b2 or mRNA-1273 vaccine. Antigens of these TCRs are unknown. The data were produced by immunoSEQ multiplex PCR, yet TCRdb's version contains in-frame clones alone and is incomplete. The sample consists of 30,000 to 35,000 clones, roughly 81% of them appearing once. The sequencing here drew on CD4+ T cells from PBMCs cultured without peptide, taken after COVID-19 vaccination. The receptor set was obtained from a human donor who received a COVID-19 vaccine.

The chain couples TRBV9 to TRBJ2-3; D is unclear. V was cut by 0 bases and J by 2 bases, with 13 bases left in between. From germline, CDR1 is SGDLS and CDR2 YYNGEE. This CDR3 comprises 16 residues. CDR3 sequence reads: CASSVEAWLNTDTQYF. In DNA form, the CDR3 reads TGTGCCAGCAGCGTAGAAGCGTGGCTAAACACAGATACGCAGTATTTT.

The chain carries TRBV10-3 and TRBJ1-2; the D is unclear. Germline CDR1 ENHRY, CDR2 SYGVKD. The CDR3 is made up of 14 amino acids. Trimming took 2 bases from V and 4 from J, leaving 11 bases between them. The CDR3 sequence is CAISERSRVYGYTF. DNA for the CDR3: TGTGCCATCAGTGAGCGGTCCCGTGTCTATGGCTACACCTTC.

The chain links TRBV30 to TRBJ2-7; no firm D call. V shed 2 bases and J shed 9 bases, with 11 bases lying between them. This CDR3 is 11 amino acids long. Germline CDR1 reads GTSNPN; CDR2 reads SVGIG (reference sequence). CDR3 sequence reads: CAWSYEVWQYF. In DNA form, the CDR3 reads TGTGCCTGGAGTTACGAGGTCTGGCAGTACTTC. Full variable domain (remainder filled in from reference TRBV30 and TRBJ2-7): SQTIHQWPATLVQPVGSPLSLECTVEGTSNPNLYWYRQAAGRGLQLLFYSVGIGQISSEVPQNLSASRPQDRQFILSSKKLLLSDSGFYLCAWSYEVWQYFGPGTRLTVT.

The chain recombines TRBV10-3 with TRBJ2-7; 8 bases fit TRBD1. With 10 bases clipped from V and 2 bases from J, the junction kept 16 bases outside the gene matches. The CDR3 covers 16 residues. Germline V lookup: CDR1 ENHRY, CDR2 SYGVKD. The CDR3 DNA sequence: TGTGCCACGAACAACGAAGGCGACAGGGGACCCTACGAGCAGTACTTC. It specifies CATNNEGDRGPYEQYF.

The gene calls are TRBV6-5 and TRBJ2-1; 9 positions match TRBD1. This CDR3 comprises 12 residues. In germline, CDR1 is MNHEY, CDR2 SVGAGI. V was pared by 11 bases and J by 8 bases, with 7 bases of the junction left unmatched. In nucleotides, the CDR3 is TGTGCCGGCGACAGGGGGGGCGATGAGCAGTTCTTC. Translation gives CAGDRGGDEQFF.

This clone was observed a few times. This chain connects TRBV10-3 to TRBJ1-2; no clear D gene. The CDR3 sequence is 15 residues long. V was trimmed by 0 bases and J by 2 bases, leaving 10 bases between them. Germline V gene lookup returns CDR1 ENHRY and CDR2 SYGVKD. CDR3: CAISESAGYNYGYTF. The CDR3 nucleotides are TGTGCCATCAGTGAGTCTGCAGGTTACAACTATGGCTACACCTTC.

Only a few counts were recorded for this clone. The genes are TRBV4-2 and TRBJ1-1; 7 nucleotides match TRBD1. The ends lost 3 bases at V and 1 base at J; junction bases unmatched: 11. The germline V gene encodes CDR1 LGHNA and CDR2 YNFKEQ. CDR3 size: 17 residues. As DNA, the CDR3 is TGTGCCAGCAGCCAGGATGTACTTGGGACAGAGAACACTGAAGCTTTCTTT. Translating gives CASSQDVLGTENTEAFF.

A single count supports this clone. The V and J genes are TRBV5-1 and TRBJ1-1, with 7 nucleotides matching TRBD1. Germline V gives CDR1 SGHRS, CDR2 YFSETQ. The CDR3 extends over 15 amino acids. Trimming at V came to 2 bases and at J to 0 bases, leaving 4 bases not matched to a gene. CDR3 in amino acids: CASSLQGGMNTEAFF. CDR3 sequence (DNA): TGCGCCAGCAGCTTACAAGGGGGCATGAACACTGAAGCTTTCTTT.

The J gene is TRBJ1-2, the V gene TRBV10-3; a possible D gene is TRBD1 (6 bases). The CDR3 is 15 residues long. Per germline, CDR1 ENHRY and CDR2 SYGVKD. V lost 0 bases to trimming and J lost 3 bases, with 11 bases between them. This CDR3 reads CAISESGRGDYGYTF. The CDR3 nucleotides are TGTGCCATCAGTGAGTCAGGCAGGGGCGACTATGGCTACACCTTC.

The chain's CDR3 is CAWSAPDRMNTEAFF. CDR3 coding DNA: TGTGCCTGGAGTGCCCCCGATCGCATGAACACTGAAGCTTTCTTT. The chain carries TRBV30 and TRBJ1-1; D gene uncertain. With 1 base removed from V and 0 bases from J, the gap between germline ends came to 12 bases. The CDR3 loop spans 15 amino acids. Germline V gene sequence: CDR1 GTSNPN, CDR2 SVGIG (reference sequence).

This clone has more than one count but fewer than ten. V usage is TRBV19 and J usage is TRBJ1-3, with D hard to call. The V gene lost 6 bases and the J gene lost 2 bases, with 11 bases spanning the gap. Germline V CDR1 and CDR2: LNHDA, SQIVND (reference sequence). The CDR3 has 14 amino acids. This chain's CDR3 is CASRVRTAGNTIYF. CDR3 DNA sequence: TGTGCCAGTAGAGTCAGGACCGCTGGAAACACCATATATTTT.

This chain connects TRBV19 to TRBJ2-2; D not resolved. The CDR3 is 15 residues long. CDR1 LNHDA and CDR2 SQIVND come from the germline V gene (reference sequence). V was shortened by 6 bases and J by 7 bases, with 18 bases between the two germline ends. CDR3 residues: CASSLPLRSGGELFF. CDR3 DNA sequence: TGTGCCAGTAGCCTCCCTCTAAGGTCGGGCGGGGAGCTGTTTTTT.

The V call is TRBV7-3, the J call TRBJ2-1, with 8 bases lining up with TRBD2. The CDR3 runs 15 residues. V shed 5 bases, J shed 3 bases, and the junction held 6 bases outside the gene matches. From germline, CDR1 is SGHTA and CDR2 FQGTGA. CDR3 sequence: CASSRISGDYNEQFF. The CDR3 region has the DNA TGTGCCAGCAGCCGTATTAGCGGGGACTACAATGAGCAGTTCTTC. The complete variable domain, with remaining parts taken from reference TRBV7-3 and TRBJ2-1, reads GAGVSQTPSNKVTEKGKYVELRCDPISGHTALYWYRQSLGQGPEFLIYFQGTGAADDSGLPNDRFFAVRPEGSVSTLKIQRTERGDSAVYLCASSRISGDYNEQFFGPGTRLTVL.

The chain carries TRBV5-4 and TRBJ1-4; a weak D match, TRBD1 (6 bases). From germline, CDR1 is SGHNT and CDR2 YYREEE (reference sequence). The CDR3 has 15 residues. V lost 3 bases to trimming and J lost 3 bases, with 12 bases between them. Written as DNA, the CDR3 is TGTGCCAGCAGCTCGGGGGCGACGGCTAATGAAAAACTGTTTTTT. It translates to CASSSGATANEKLFF.

The chain couples TRBV28 to TRBJ1-6; 7 nucleotides agree with TRBD1. From germline, CDR1 is MDHEN and CDR2 SYDVKM. J lost 14 bases, V lost 5 bases, and 6 bases had no gene match. This CDR3 has 12 amino acids. The DNA for the CDR3 is TGTGCCAGCAGTCCCGCAGGGGGTACCCTCCACTTT. Translation gives CASSPAGGTLHF.

V usage is TRBV3-1 (or the pseudogene TRBV3-2) and J usage is TRBJ1-1; D unresolved. Trimming took off 1 base at V and 1 base at J, with 7 bases between the two ends. Germline V gives CDR1 LGHDT, CDR2 YNNKEL (reference sequence). This CDR3 contains 14 residues. The CDR3 protein is CASSQVFANTEAFF. The CDR3 nucleotides read TGTGCCAGCAGCCAAGTTTTTGCGAACACTGAAGCTTTCTTT.

The CDR3 coding sequence is TGTGCCAGCAGCCCCCGGACAACGAACACCGGGGAGCTGTTTTTT. The encoded protein is CASSPRTTNTGELFF. V gene TRBV6-5 combines with J gene TRBJ2-2, with D perhaps matching TRBD1 (5 bases). The germline V and J ends were trimmed by 6 bases and 0 bases, with 11 bases remaining between them. CDR1 is MNHEY and CDR2 is SVGAGI in the germline V gene. The CDR3 has 15 residues.

The V gene is TRBV28, the J gene TRBJ2-1; TRBD2 matches 8 bases. The CDR3 spans 14 residues. The germline V gene encodes CDR1 MDHEN and CDR2 SYDVKM. V shed 6 bases, J shed 7 bases, and the junction held 8 bases outside the gene matches. As DNA, the CDR3 is TGTGCCAGCAGACCGGGGGGGTTAAAAAATGAGCAGTTCTTC. Amino acid sequence: CASRPGGLKNEQFF.

The chain employs TRBV2 and TRBJ2-3; 15 bases line up with TRBD2. Germline V gene data show CDR1 as SNHLY and CDR2 as FYNNEI. This CDR3 region has 17 residues. V shed 8 bases and J 0 bases; nucleotides not matched to a gene: 6. The CDR3: CASLGLAGGPSTDTQYF. The CDR3 nucleotides are TGTGCCAGCCTCGGACTAGCGGGGGGGCCCAGCACAGATACGCAGTATTTT. The complete variable domain, with remaining parts taken from reference TRBV2 and TRBJ2-3, reads EPEVTQTPSHQVTQMGQEVILRCVPISNHLYFYWYRQILGQKVEFLVSFYNNEISEKSEIFDDQFSVERPDGSNFTLKIRSTKLEDSAMYFCASLGLAGGPSTDTQYFGPGTRLTVL.

This chain connects TRBV11-2 to TRBJ1-3; 8 bases are shared with TRBD1. Germline V CDR1 and CDR2: SGHAT, FQNNGV. The V gene end was trimmed by 6 bases and the J gene end by 0 bases; junction bases not matched to a gene: 10. The CDR3 extends over 17 amino acids. The CDR3: CASRRRQGLNSGNTIYF. The CDR3 DNA reads TGTGCCAGCAGGAGAAGACAGGGGTTAAACTCTGGAAACACCATATATTTT.

V gene TRBV12-3 or TRBV12-4 combines with J gene TRBJ2-2, with D unresolved. Trimming shortened V by 10 bases and J by 5 bases, and 11 bases separated the two germline ends. The CDR3 is 12 residues long. The CDR3, as DNA: TGTGCCACTCAAATAGGGACCGGGGAGCTGTTTTTT. This sequence encodes CATQIGTGELFF.

This clone has only a few counts. This sequence joins TRBV7-9 and TRBJ2-2; D gene ambiguous. This CDR3 contains 17 residues. CDR1 is SEHNR, CDR2 FQNEAQ, per germline (reference sequence). V dropped 2 bases and J dropped 5 bases, with 18 bases sitting between them. This CDR3 is CASSLPRSILRTGELFF. DNA for the CDR3: TGTGCCAGCAGCTTACCCCGGTCCATACTCAGAACCGGGGAGCTGTTTTTT.